This T cell receptor beta chain originates from a study of T cell repertoires in cytomegalovirus infection. The CDR3 covers 15 residues. The V and J ends lost 1 base and 4 bases, in that order; junction bases with no gene match: 1. Germline CDR1 MGHRA, CDR2 YSYEKL. In TCRdb, the reads were re-called with MiXCR into one record per CDR3 protein. The sample consists of hundreds of thousands of distinct CDR3 sequences, 30% to 35% of them appearing once. Only a few counts were recorded for this clonotype. What it binds is not known. The V and J genes are TRBV4-1 and TRBJ2-3; 11 bases are shared with TRBD2. The sample consisted of cultured CD8+ T cells from PBMCs, taken from culture after CMV antigen stimulation. The TCR comes from a human donor in good health (CMV status not recorded). Some clones in this sample may be carry-over from other donors' samples. The CDR3 protein is CASSQVGLAADTQYF. The CDR3 DNA sequence: TGCGCCAGCAGCCAAGTGGGACTAGCGGCAGATACGCAGTATTTT.